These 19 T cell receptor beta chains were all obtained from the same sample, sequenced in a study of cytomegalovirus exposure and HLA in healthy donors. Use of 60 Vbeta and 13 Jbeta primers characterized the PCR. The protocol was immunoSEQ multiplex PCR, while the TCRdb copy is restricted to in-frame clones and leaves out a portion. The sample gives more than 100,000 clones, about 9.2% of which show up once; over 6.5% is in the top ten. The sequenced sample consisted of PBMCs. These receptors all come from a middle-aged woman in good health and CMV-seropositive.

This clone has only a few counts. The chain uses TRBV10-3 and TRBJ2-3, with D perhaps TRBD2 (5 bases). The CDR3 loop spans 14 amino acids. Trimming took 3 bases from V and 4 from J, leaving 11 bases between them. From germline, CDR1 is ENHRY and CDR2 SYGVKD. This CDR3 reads CAISDLLAADTQYF. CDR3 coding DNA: TGTGCCATCAGTGATTTGCTAGCCGCAGATACGCAGTATTTT.

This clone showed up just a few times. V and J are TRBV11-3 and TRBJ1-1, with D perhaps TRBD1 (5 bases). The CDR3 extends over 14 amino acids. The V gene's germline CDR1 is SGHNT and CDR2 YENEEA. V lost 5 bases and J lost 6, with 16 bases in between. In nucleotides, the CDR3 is TGTGCCAGCAGCGTAGTGTCCCTAGGGGCTGAAGCTTTCTTT. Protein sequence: CASSVVSLGAEAFF.

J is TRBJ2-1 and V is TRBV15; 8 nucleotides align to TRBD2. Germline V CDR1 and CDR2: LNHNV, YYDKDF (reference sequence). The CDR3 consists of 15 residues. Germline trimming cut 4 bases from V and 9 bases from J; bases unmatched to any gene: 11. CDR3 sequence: CATSTGTFGGGEQFF. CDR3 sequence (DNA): TGTGCCACCAGCACCGGGACCTTCGGGGGGGGTGAGCAGTTCTTC. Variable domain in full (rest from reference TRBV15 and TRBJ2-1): DAMVIQNPRYQVTQFGKPVTLSCSQTLNHNVMYWYQQKSSQAPKLLFHYYDKDFNNEADTPDNFQSRRPNTSFCFLDIRSPGLGDTAMYLCATSTGTFGGGEQFFGPGTRLTVL.

The CDR3 region is CASSVGDGGGPRTTDTQYF. In DNA, the CDR3 is TGTGCCAGCAGCGTAGGAGATGGCGGGGGGCCTCGGACCACAGATACGCAGTATTTT. The rearrangement joins TRBV9 to TRBJ2-3; 8 bases align to TRBD2. J was trimmed by 2 bases and V by 0 bases; bases with no gene match: 14. The CDR3 runs 19 residues. Germline V lookup: CDR1 SGDLS, CDR2 YYNGEE. Full variable domain (rest looked up from reference TRBV9 and TRBJ2-3): DSGVTQTPKHLITATGQRVTLRCSPRSGDLSVYWYQQSLDQGLQFLIQYYNGEERAKGNILERFSAQQFPDLHSELNLSSLELGDSALYFCASSVGDGGGPRTTDTQYFGPGTRLTVL.

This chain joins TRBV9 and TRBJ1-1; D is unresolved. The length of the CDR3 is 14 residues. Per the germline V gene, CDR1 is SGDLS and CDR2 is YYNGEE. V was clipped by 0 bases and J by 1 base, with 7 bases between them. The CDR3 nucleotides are TGTGCCAGCAGCGTAGGGCAGAAGAACACTGAAGCTTTCTTT. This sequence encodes CASSVGQKNTEAFF. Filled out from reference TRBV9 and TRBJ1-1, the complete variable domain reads DSGVTQTPKHLITATGQRVTLRCSPRSGDLSVYWYQQSLDQGLQFLIQYYNGEERAKGNILERFSAQQFPDLHSELNLSSLELGDSALYFCASSVGQKNTEAFFGQGTRLTVV.

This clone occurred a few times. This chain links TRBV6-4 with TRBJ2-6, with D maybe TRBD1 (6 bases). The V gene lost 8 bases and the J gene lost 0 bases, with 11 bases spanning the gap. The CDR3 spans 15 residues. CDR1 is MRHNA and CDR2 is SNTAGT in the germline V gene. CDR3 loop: CASADSVSGANVLTF. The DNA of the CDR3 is TGTGCCAGCGCGGACAGCGTCTCTGGGGCCAACGTCCTGACTTTC.

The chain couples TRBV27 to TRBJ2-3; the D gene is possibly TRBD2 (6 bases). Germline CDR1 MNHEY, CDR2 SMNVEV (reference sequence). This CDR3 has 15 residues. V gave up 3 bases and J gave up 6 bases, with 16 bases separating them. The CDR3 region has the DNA TGTGCCAGCAGTTTTCGAAGGGGAGGCCTTGATACGCAGTATTTT. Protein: CASSFRRGGLDTQYF.

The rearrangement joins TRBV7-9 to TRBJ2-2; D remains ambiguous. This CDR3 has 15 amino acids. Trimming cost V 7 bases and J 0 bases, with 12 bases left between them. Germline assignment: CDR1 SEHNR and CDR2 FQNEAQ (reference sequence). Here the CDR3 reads CASTQQSTNTGELFF. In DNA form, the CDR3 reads TGTGCCAGCACTCAACAGAGCACGAACACCGGGGAGCTGTTTTTT.

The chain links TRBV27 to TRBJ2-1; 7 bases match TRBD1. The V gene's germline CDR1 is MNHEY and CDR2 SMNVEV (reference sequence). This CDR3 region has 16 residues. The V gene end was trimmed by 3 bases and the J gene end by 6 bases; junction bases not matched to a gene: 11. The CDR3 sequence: CASSFQGGPSANEQFF. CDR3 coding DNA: TGTGCCAGCAGTTTTCAAGGGGGCCCTTCGGCCAATGAGCAGTTCTTC.

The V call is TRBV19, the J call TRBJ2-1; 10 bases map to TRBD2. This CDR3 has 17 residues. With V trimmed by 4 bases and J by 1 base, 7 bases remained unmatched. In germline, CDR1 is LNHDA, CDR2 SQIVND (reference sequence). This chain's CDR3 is CASSRLAGGFSYNEQFF. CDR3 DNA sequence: TGTGCCAGTAGTAGATTAGCGGGGGGTTTTTCCTACAATGAGCAGTTCTTC.

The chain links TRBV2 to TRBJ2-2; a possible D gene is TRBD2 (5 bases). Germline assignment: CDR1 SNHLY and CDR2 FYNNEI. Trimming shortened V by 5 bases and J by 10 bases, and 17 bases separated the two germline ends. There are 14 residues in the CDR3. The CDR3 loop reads CASSLTGYFEELFF. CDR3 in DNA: TGTGCCAGCAGTCTAACGGGGTATTTCGAGGAGCTGTTTTTT.

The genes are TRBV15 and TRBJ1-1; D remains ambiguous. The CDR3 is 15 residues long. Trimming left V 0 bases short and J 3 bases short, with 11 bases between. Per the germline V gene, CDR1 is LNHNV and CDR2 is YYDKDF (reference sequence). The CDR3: CATSRDLAGDTEAFF. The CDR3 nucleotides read TGTGCCACCAGCAGAGATCTTGCGGGAGACACTGAAGCTTTCTTT.

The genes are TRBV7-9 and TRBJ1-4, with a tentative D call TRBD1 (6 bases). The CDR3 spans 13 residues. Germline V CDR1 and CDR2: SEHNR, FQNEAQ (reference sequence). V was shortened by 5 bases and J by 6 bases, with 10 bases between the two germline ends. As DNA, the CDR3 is TGTGCCAGCAGCCTCAGGACAGATGAAAAACTGTTTTTT. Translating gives CASSLRTDEKLFF.

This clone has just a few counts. Here the CDR3 DNA reads TGTGCCAGCACCCTTGGGACAGGGGAGGATGGCTACACCTTC. Residues: CASTLGTGEDGYTF. The chain carries TRBV7-9 and TRBJ1-2, with TRBD1 matching 10 bases. Trimming at V came to 7 bases and at J to 6 bases, leaving 8 bases not matched to a gene. The CDR3 sequence is 14 residues long. CDR1 and CDR2 (germline): SEHNR, FQNEAQ (reference sequence).

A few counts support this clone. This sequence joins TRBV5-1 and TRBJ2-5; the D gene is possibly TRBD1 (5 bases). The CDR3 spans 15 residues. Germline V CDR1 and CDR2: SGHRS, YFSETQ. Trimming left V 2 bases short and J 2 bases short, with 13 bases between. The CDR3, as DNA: TGCGCCAGCAGCTTAGTTAGGGGCTTTCAAGAGACCCAGTACTTC. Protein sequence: CASSLVRGFQETQYF.

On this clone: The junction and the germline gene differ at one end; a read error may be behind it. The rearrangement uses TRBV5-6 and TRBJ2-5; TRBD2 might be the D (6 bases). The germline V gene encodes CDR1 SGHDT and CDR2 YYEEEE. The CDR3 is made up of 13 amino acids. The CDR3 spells CARSLRGAETQYF. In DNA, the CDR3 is TGTGCCAGAAGCTTGCGGGGTGCGGAGACCCAGTACTTC.

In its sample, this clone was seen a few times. This chain's CDR3 is CASSFVVAGGRGKETQYF. In DNA form, the CDR3 reads TGCGCCAGCAGCTTCGTGGTAGCGGGGGGGCGAGGTAAAGAGACCCAGTACTTC. The chain carries TRBV5-1 and TRBJ2-5, with TRBD2 matching 11 bases. The CDR3 is 18 residues long. Unmatched junction bases numbered 12, after V lost 2 bases and J lost 3 bases. CDR1 and CDR2 (germline): SGHRS, YFSETQ.

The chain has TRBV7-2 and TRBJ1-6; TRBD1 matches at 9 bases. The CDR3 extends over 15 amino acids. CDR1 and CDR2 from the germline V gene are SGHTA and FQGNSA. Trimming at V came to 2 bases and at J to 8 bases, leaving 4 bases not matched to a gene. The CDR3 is CASSLMWDRDSPLHF. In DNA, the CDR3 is TGTGCCAGCAGCTTAATGTGGGACAGGGATTCACCCCTCCACTTT.

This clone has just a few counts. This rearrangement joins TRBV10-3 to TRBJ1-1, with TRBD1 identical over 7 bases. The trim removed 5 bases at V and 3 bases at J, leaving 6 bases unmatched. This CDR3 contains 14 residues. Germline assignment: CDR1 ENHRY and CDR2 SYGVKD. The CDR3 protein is CAISRRQGDTEAFF. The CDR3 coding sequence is TGTGCCATCAGTCGCAGACAGGGCGACACTGAAGCTTTCTTT.